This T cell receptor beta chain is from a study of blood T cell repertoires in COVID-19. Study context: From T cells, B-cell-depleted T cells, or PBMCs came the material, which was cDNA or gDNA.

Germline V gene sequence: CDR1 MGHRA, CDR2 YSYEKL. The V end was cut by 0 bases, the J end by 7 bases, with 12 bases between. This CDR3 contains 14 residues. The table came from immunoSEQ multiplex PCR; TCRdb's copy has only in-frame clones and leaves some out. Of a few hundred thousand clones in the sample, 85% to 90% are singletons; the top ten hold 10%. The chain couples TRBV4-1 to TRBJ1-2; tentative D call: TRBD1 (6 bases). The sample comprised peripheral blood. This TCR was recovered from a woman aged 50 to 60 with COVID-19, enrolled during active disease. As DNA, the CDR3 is TGCGCCAGCAGCCAAGAGAACAGGGACGCTGGCTACACCTTC. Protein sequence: CASSQENRDAGYTF.